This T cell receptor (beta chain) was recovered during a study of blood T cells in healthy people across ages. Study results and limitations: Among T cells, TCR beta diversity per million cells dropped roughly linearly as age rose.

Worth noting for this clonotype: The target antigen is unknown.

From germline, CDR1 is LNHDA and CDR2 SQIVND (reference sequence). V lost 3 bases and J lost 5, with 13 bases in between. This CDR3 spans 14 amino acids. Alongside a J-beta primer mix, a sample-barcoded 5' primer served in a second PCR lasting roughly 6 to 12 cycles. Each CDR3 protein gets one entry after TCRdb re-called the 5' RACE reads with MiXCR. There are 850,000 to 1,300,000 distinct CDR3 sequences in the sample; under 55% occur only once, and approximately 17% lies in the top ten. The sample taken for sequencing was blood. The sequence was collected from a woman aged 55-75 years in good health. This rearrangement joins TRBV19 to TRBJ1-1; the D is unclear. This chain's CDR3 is CASSIDGSLTEAFF. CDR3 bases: TGTGCCAGTAGTATTGATGGCTCTTTAACTGAAGCTTTCTTT.